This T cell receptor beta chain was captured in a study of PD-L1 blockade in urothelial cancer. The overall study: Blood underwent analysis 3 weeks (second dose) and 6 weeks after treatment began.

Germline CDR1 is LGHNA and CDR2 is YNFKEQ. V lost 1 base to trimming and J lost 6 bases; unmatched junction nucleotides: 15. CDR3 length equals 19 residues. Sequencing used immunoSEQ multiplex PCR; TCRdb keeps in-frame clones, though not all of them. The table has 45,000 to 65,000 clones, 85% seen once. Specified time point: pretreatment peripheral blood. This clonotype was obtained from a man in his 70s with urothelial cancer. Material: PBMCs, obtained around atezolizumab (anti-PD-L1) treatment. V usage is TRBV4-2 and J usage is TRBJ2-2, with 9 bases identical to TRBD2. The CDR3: CASSQGQDVVAGDSGELFF. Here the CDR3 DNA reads TGTGCCAGCAGCCAAGGACAAGATGTGGTAGCGGGAGACTCCGGGGAGCTGTTTTTT.